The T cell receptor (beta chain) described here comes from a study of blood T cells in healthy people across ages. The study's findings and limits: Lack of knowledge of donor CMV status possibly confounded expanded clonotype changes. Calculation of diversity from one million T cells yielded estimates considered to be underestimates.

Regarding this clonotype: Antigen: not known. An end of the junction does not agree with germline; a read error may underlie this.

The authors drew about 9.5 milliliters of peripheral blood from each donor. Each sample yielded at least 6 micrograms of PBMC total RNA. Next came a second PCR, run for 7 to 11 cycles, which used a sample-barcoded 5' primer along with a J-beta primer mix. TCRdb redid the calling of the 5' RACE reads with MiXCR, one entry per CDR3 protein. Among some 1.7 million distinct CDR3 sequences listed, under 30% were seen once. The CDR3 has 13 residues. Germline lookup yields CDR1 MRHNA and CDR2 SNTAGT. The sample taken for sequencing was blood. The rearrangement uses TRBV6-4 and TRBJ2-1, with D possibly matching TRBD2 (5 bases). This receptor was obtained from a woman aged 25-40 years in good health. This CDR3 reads CTSSDTLEDEQFF. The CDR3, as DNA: TGTACCAGCAGTGACACACTAGAGGATGAGCAGTTCTTC.